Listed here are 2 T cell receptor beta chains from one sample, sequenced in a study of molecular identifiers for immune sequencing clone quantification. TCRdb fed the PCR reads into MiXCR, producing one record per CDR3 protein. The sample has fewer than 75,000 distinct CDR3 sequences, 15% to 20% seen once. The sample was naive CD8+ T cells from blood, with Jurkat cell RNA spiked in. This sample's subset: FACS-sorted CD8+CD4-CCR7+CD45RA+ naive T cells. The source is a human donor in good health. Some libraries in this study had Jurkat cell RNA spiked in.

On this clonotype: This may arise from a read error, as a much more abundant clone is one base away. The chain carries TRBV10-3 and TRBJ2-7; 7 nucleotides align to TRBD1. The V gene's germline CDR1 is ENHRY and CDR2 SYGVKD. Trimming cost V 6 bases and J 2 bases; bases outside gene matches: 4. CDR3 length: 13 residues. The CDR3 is CAIRGTDAYEQYF. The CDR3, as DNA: TGTGCCATCAGGGGGACAGACGCCTACGAGCAGTACTTC.

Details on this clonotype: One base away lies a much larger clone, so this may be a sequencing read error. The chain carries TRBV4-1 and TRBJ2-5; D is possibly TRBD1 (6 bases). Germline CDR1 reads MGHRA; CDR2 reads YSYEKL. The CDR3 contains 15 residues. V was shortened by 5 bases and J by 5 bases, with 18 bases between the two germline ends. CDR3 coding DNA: TGCGCCAGCAGCTCCCGTCATCCAGGGGACGAGACCCAGTACTTC. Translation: CASSSRHPGDETQYF.